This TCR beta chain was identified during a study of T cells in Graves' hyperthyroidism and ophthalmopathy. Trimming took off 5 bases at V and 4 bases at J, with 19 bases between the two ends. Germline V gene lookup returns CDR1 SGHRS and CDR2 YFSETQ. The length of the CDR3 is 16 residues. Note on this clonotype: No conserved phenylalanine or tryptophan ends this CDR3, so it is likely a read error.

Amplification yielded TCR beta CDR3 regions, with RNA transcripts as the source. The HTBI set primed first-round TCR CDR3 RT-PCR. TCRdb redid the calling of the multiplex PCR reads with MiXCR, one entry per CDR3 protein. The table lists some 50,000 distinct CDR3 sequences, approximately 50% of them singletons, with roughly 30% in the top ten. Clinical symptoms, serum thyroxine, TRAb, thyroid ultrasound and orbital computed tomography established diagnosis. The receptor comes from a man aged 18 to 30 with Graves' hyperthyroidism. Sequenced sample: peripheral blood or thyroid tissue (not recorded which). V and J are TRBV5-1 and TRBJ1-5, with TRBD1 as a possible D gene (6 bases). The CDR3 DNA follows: TGCGCCAGCAGTTTGTCTGGGGACACGAGGAATCAGCCCCAGCATCTT. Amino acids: CASSLSGDTRNQPQHL.